Sample share makes the clone carrying this T cell receptor (beta chain) medium-sized (0.01 to 0.1%). Its antigen is as yet unknown. The entry originates in a study of prognosis after radiotherapy for stage I lung cancer. Trimming pared 0 bases from V and 8 bases from J, leaving 2 bases between. CDR3 length: 12 residues. Per germline, CDR1 SGHAT and CDR2 FQNNGV. There were 5 to 7.5 milliliters of peripheral blood drawn at each of two time points. Study conclusions and caveats: Frequencies of TRBV and TRBJ gene use reportedly varied by whether patients had metastases.

Amplicons of TCR beta CDR3 were generated from genomic DNA by two-round multiplex PCR. Gene-specific primers for each TRBV and TRBJ gene drove first-round PCR. It was universal primers that the second PCR round used. MiXCR was run by TCRdb on the multiplex PCR reads, yielding one entry per CDR3 protein. Among 13,000 or so distinct CDR3 sequences listed, about half were seen once. V usage is TRBV11-2 and J usage is TRBJ1-6; no clear D gene. Sequencing was performed on PBMCs, taken before or after stereotactic body radiation therapy (not recorded which). The TCR sequence derives from a donor aged 50 or older with non-small cell lung cancer. The CDR3 region has the DNA TGTGCCAGCAGCTTAGAGGATTCACCCCTCCACTTT. Translating gives CASSLEDSPLHF. The full variable domain, with the rest looked up from reference TRBV11-2 and TRBJ1-6, is EAGVAQSPRYKIIEKRQSVAFWCNPISGHATLYWYQQILGQGPKLLIQFQNNGVVDDSQLPKDRFSAERLKGVDSTLKIQPAKLEDSAVYLCASSLEDSPLHFGNGTRLTVT.